This T cell receptor (beta chain) appears in the sequencing data of a study of T cell changes during pregnancy in multiple sclerosis. Clones were sequenced by immunoSEQ multiplex PCR, and TCRdb holds only the in-frame ones, with some missing. In the table there are around 35,000 clones, approximately 91% of which are singletons. This sample comprised CD4+ T cells from peripheral blood mononuclear cells, obtained in the second trimester of pregnancy. This receptor was obtained from a female donor with multiple sclerosis, enrolled in a pregnancy study.

The CDR3 loop is CASGRVTNEKLFF. CDR3 sequence (DNA): TGCGCCAGCGGGCGGGTCACTAATGAAAAACTGTTTTTT. V and J are TRBV5-1 and TRBJ1-4; no definite D call. The CDR3 contains 13 residues. Germline V lookup: CDR1 SGHRS, CDR2 YFSETQ. The V end lost 7 bases, the J end lost 2 bases, and 9 bases lay between the germline ends.